This is a list of T cell receptor beta chains from one sample in a study of T cells in Graves' hyperthyroidism and ophthalmopathy. In TCRdb, the multiplex PCR reads were re-called with MiXCR into one record per CDR3 protein. The data hold approximately 590,000 distinct CDR3 sequences, with about a sixth observed a single time. Sequencing used blood. All receptors derive from a woman aged 25 to 45 with Graves' hyperthyroidism. The CDR3 runs from the conserved cysteine through the conserved F or W. The D gene is left open where the match is weak. Some rows have no size entry. The others give once, few or many, or a class for an expanded clone.

cdr3_aa cdr3_nt j_call d_call v_call clone_size
CASREPGHFGNEQFF TGTGCCAGCAGGGAACCGGGACACTTTGGCAATGAGCAGTTCTTC TRBJ2-1 NA TRBV6-2/TRBV6-3 many
CATTGGSYYEQYF TGTGCCACCACGGGGGGGAGTTACTACGAGCAGTACTTC TRBJ2-7 TRBD2 TRBV19 NA
CSVVRQGQMIETQYF TGCAGCGTTGTCCGACAGGGACAAATGATAGAGACCCAGTACTTC TRBJ2-5 TRBD1 TRBV29-1 many
CASRLQAGSTGELFF TGTGCCAGCAGGCTTCAAGCGGGGAGCACCGGGGAGCTGTTTTTT TRBJ2-2 TRBD2 TRBV28 many
CASSLAGWAGETHEQYF TGTGCCAGCAGTTTAGCTGGTTGGGCGGGAGAAACACACGAGCAGTACTTC TRBJ2-7 TRBD2 TRBV12-3/TRBV12-4 many
CASATRTGGYEQYF TGTGCCAGCGCTACCAGGACAGGGGGATACGAGCAGTACTTC TRBJ2-7 TRBD1 TRBV27 NA
CASSYPGVTEAFF TGTGCCAGCAGTTACCCCGGGGTCACCGAAGCTTTCTTT TRBJ1-1 NA TRBV28 NA
CASSPSDFRPNEQFF TGTGCCAGCAGTCCTAGCGATTTCAGGCCCAATGAGCAGTTCTTC TRBJ2-1 NA TRBV27 many
CASSSAGVSSTGELFF TGTGCCAGCAGTTCAGCGGGAGTTTCCTCCACCGGGGAGCTGTTTTTT TRBJ2-2 TRBD2 TRBV6-2/TRBV6-3 many
CASSPGPPGNYGYTF TGCGCCAGCAGCCCCGGGCCCCCTGGCAACTATGGCTACACCTTC TRBJ1-2 NA TRBV4-3 NA
CATSRDVRRNTGELFF TGTGCCACCAGCAGAGATGTAAGGCGGAACACCGGGGAGCTGTTTTTT TRBJ2-2 NA TRBV15 NA
CASSLGRDRRNEKLFF TGCGCCAGCAGCCTGGGCCGGGACAGAAGGAATGAAAAACTGTTTTTT TRBJ1-4 TRBD1 TRBV5-1 many
CASSYSMRGRAVHEQFF TGTGCCAGCAGTTACTCGATGAGGGGGAGGGCCGTCCATGAGCAGTTCTTC TRBJ2-1 NA TRBV6-6 NA
CASSQDRLPDTQYF TGTGCCAGCAGCCAAGACAGATTGCCAGATACGCAGTATTTT TRBJ2-3 NA TRBV3-1 NA
CASSQGLFRGGAEHLEDYGYTF TGTGCCAGCAGCCAAGGCCTCTTCAGGGGGGGGGCTGAGCATTTGGAGGATTATGGCTACACCTTC TRBJ1-2 TRBD1 TRBV14 NA
CASSLWLKTSGDTQYF TGTGCCAGCAGCTTATGGCTGAAGACTAGTGGGGATACGCAGTATTTT TRBJ2-3 NA TRBV7-3 NA
CASSLTGLAHEQFF TGTGCCAGCAGCTTAACTGGACTAGCGCATGAGCAGTTCTTC TRBJ2-1 TRBD2 TRBV7-2 NA
CASSWGDIQYF TGTGCCAGTAGTTGGGGGGACATTCAGTACTTC TRBJ2-4 NA TRBV19 few
CAISGTTITYGYTF TGTGCCATTTCCGGGACAACCATCACTTATGGCTACACCTTC TRBJ1-2 NA TRBV10-3 few
CASSSPTTDTQYF TGTGCCAGCAGCTCCCCCACCACAGATACGCAGTATTTT TRBJ2-3 NA TRBV7-3 few
CASSLLGSSNQPQHF TGTGCCAGCAGTTTACTTGGGAGTAGCAATCAGCCCCAGCATTTT TRBJ1-5 NA TRBV28 many
CSARVLNSPRETQFF TGCAGTGCTAGAGTCCTGAACAGCCCTCGGGAGACCCAGTTCTTC TRBJ2-1 NA TRBV20-1 few
CASSLRASGPYEQYF TGTGCCAGCAGCCTAAGGGCTAGCGGGCCCTACGAGCAGTACTTC TRBJ2-7 TRBD2 TRBV7-3 many
CASSFWEETQYF TGTGCCAGCAGCTTCTGGGAGGAGACCCAGTACTTC TRBJ2-5 NA TRBV5-6 few
CSAREGRSSYNSPLHF TGCAGTGCTAGAGAGGGACGGAGCTCCTATAATTCACCCCTCCACTTT TRBJ1-6 NA TRBV20-1 NA
CASSLEVSLAVNTGELFF TGTGCCAGCAGCTTAGAAGTGTCACTAGCAGTCAACACCGGGGAGCTGTTTTTT TRBJ2-2 NA TRBV7-9 few
CASSQDLGDGSTGELFF TGCGCCAGCAGCCAAGATTTGGGGGATGGGTCGACCGGGGAGCTGTTTTTT TRBJ2-2 NA TRBV4-3 NA
CASSGRGLADYNEQFF TGTGCCAGCAGCGGCCGTGGGCTAGCGGATTACAATGAGCAGTTCTTC TRBJ2-1 TRBD2 TRBV9 many
CASRAKGSGGYQPQHF TGTGCCAGCAGGGCGAAGGGGTCGGGGGGTTATCAGCCCCAGCATTTT TRBJ1-5 NA TRBV2 few
CASSLWAAGEYYEQYF TGTGCCAGCAGCTTATGGGCGGCGGGAGAATACTACGAGCAGTACTTC TRBJ2-7 TRBD2 TRBV11-2 many
CASSHQGNEQYF TGCGCCAGCAGCCACCAGGGTAACGAGCAGTACTTC TRBJ2-7 NA TRBV5-1 few
CASTGGSREQFF TGTGCCAGCACCGGCGGGAGTCGTGAGCAGTTCTTC TRBJ2-1 TRBD2 TRBV2 many
CASSALGLAGWELFF TGTGCCAGCAGCGCGCTGGGACTAGCGGGATGGGAGCTGTTTTTT TRBJ2-2 TRBD2 TRBV5-6 few
CASSGTGVSVQYF TGTGCCAGCAGTGGGACGGGGGTTAGCGTTCAGTACTTC TRBJ2-4 NA TRBV6-2/TRBV6-3 few
CASSALAGRQETQYF TGTGCCAGCAGCGCACTAGCGGGAAGGCAAGAGACCCAGTACTTC TRBJ2-5 TRBD2 TRBV4-2 few
CASSPDRVREQFF TGTGCCAGCTCACCCGACAGGGTCCGGGAGCAGTTCTTC TRBJ2-1 TRBD1 TRBV18 many
CASSFGQNGQETQYF TGTGCCAGCAGTTTCGGACAGAACGGCCAAGAGACCCAGTACTTC TRBJ2-5 NA TRBV6-1 many
CAIRLERPNTGELFF TGTGCCATCAGGTTAGAGCGACCGAACACCGGGGAGCTGTTTTTT TRBJ2-2 NA TRBV10-3 NA
CASSPLRDYNEQFF TGTGCCAGCTCACCATTGAGGGATTACAATGAGCAGTTCTTC TRBJ2-1 NA TRBV18 NA
CASSSPTSRGQPQHF TGTGCCAGCAGTTCCCCTACATCGAGAGGGCAGCCCCAGCATTTT TRBJ1-5 NA TRBV27 many
CASEFGASYNEQFF TGTGCCAGCGAATTCGGGGCGTCCTACAATGAGCAGTTCTTC TRBJ2-1 NA TRBV28 many
CASSGDRPHSNQPQHF TGTGCCAGCAGCGGAGACAGGCCTCATAGCAATCAGCCCCAGCATTTT TRBJ1-5 NA TRBV6-1 many
CASTLTRFWLAASTSDEQFF TGTGCCAGCACGCTTACGCGGTTCTGGTTAGCGGCCTCCACAAGTGATGAGCAGTTCTTC TRBJ2-1 NA TRBV7-8 many
CASSADGLVGGYTF TGTGCCAGCAGTGCCGACGGCCTTGTGGGTGGCTACACCTTC TRBJ1-2 NA TRBV2 many
CASSQPMTGTHLSGNTIYF TGCGCCAGCAGCCAACCAATGACCGGGACCCATTTATCTGGAAACACCATATATTTT TRBJ1-3 NA TRBV4-1 NA
CASSRRQAYNEQFF TGTGCCAGCAGCCGCCGACAGGCCTACAATGAGCAGTTCTTC TRBJ2-1 NA TRBV3-1 many
CASSEASLSKEFF TGTGCCAGCAGTGAAGCTTCTCTATCAAAGGAGTTCTTC TRBJ2-1 NA TRBV2 many
CASSGGTNNEQFF TGTGCCAGCAGCGGAGGGACAAACAATGAGCAGTTCTTC TRBJ2-1 NA TRBV9 few
CASSPLSSLAGDVNEQFF TGTGCCAGCAGCCCCCTATCGTCCCTAGCGGGAGATGTTAATGAGCAGTTCTTC TRBJ2-1 TRBD2 TRBV7-3 many
CASSLRTGRGEKLFF TGTGCCAGCAGCTTGAGGACAGGGAGAGGTGAAAAACTGTTTTTT TRBJ1-4 TRBD1 TRBV11-2 NA
CASSYLGGRRNTGELFF TGTGCCAGCAGTTATCTGGGCGGGAGAAGGAACACCGGGGAGCTGTTTTTT TRBJ2-2 TRBD2 TRBV27 few